These T cell receptor beta chains were read from a single sample in a study of blood T cells in healthy people across ages. TCRdb reprocessed the 5' RACE reads via MiXCR and lists one record per CDR3 protein. The sample lists 800,000 to 950,000 distinct CDR3 sequences, around 49% occurring once. Source material: blood. The origin of the receptors is a man aged 30 to 39 in good health. Each CDR3 is given with its conserved first and last residue. D genes are given only for firm matches. Expanded clones get a size class; other rows say once, few or many, or leave the size out.

v_gene: TRBV28; j_gene: TRBJ2-7; abundance: -; d_gene: -; CDR3nt: TGTGCCAGCAGTTTGTCAGCGCCGAACCCCTACGAGCAGTACTTC; CDR3aa: CASSLSAPNPYEQYF
v_gene: TRBV29-1; j_gene: TRBJ2-7; abundance: many; d_gene: TRBD1; CDR3nt: TGCAGCGTCGTCGACAGGGGCTATTACGAGCAGTACTTC; CDR3aa: CSVVDRGYYEQYF
v_gene: TRBV6-1; j_gene: TRBJ1-2; abundance: few; d_gene: -; CDR3nt: TGTGCCAGCAGTGAAGTAGGTCATCGCTATGGCTACACCTTC; CDR3aa: CASSEVGHRYGYTF
v_gene: TRBV4-2; j_gene: TRBJ2-2; abundance: -; d_gene: -; CDR3nt: TGTGCCAGCAGCCAAGATGCCGGGCGTGACACCGGGGAGCTGTTTTTT; CDR3aa: CASSQDAGRDTGELFF
v_gene: TRBV28; j_gene: TRBJ2-1; abundance: -; d_gene: TRBD2; CDR3nt: TGTGCCAGCAGTGTGGCCGGGACTAGCCTGTTCTTC; CDR3aa: CASSVAGTSLFF
v_gene: TRBV6-2/TRBV6-3; j_gene: TRBJ1-1; abundance: -; d_gene: TRBD1; CDR3nt: TGTGCCAGCAGACCAGACAGGGTCGCCACTGAAGCTTTCTTT; CDR3aa: CASRPDRVATEAFF
v_gene: TRBV10-2; j_gene: TRBJ2-7; abundance: -; d_gene: TRBD2; CDR3nt: TGCGCCAGCTGCGACGGTGGGGCGGGGGGATCCTACGAGCAGTACTTC; CDR3aa: CASCDGGAGGSYEQYF
v_gene: TRBV6-2/TRBV6-3; j_gene: TRBJ2-3; abundance: many; d_gene: -; CDR3nt: TGTGCCAGCAGCCCCGATACGTCAGATACGCAGTATTTT; CDR3aa: CASSPDTSDTQYF
v_gene: TRBV7-2; j_gene: TRBJ1-1; abundance: once; d_gene: -; CDR3nt: TGTGCCAGCAGCTTATTCGGCGGAAGTATGAACACTGAAGCTTTCTTT; CDR3aa: CASSLFGGSMNTEAFF
v_gene: TRBV20-1; j_gene: TRBJ1-4; abundance: few; d_gene: TRBD1; CDR3nt: TGCAGTGCTGATTCCCGACAGGGTGGTGAAAAACTGTTTTTT; CDR3aa: CSADSRQGGEKLFF
v_gene: TRBV20-1; j_gene: TRBJ1-5; abundance: -; d_gene: TRBD1; CDR3nt: TGCAGTGCTTTGGACAGGGTCATCAATCAGCCCCAGCATTTT; CDR3aa: CSALDRVINQPQHF
v_gene: TRBV20-1; j_gene: TRBJ1-4; abundance: many; d_gene: -; CDR3nt: TGCAGTGCTGAGGCTGGTGAAAAACTGTTTTTT; CDR3aa: CSAEAGEKLFF
v_gene: TRBV12-3/TRBV12-4; j_gene: TRBJ2-5; abundance: few; d_gene: TRBD2; CDR3nt: TGTGCCAGCAGTTTATTACGAGCGGGGGGGCCGGGGACGGAGACCCAGTACTTC; CDR3aa: CASSLLRAGGPGTETQYF
v_gene: TRBV7-9; j_gene: TRBJ2-3; abundance: -; d_gene: -; CDR3nt: TGTGCCAGCAGCTTAACAACCTACTCCACAGATACGCAGTATTTT; CDR3aa: CASSLTTYSTDTQYF
v_gene: TRBV20-1; j_gene: TRBJ1-1; abundance: -; d_gene: -; CDR3nt: TGCAGTGCACCAAAACCAGGTCAGGTCAACACTGAAGCTTTCTTT; CDR3aa: CSAPKPGQVNTEAFF
v_gene: TRBV7-2; j_gene: TRBJ1-1; abundance: -; d_gene: -; CDR3nt: TGTGCCAGCAGCTTAGTTATCTTTGGGAACACTGAAGCTTTCTTT; CDR3aa: CASSLVIFGNTEAFF
v_gene: TRBV28; j_gene: TRBJ2-7; abundance: few; d_gene: -; CDR3nt: TGTGCCAGCTTGTCTGCCTACGAGCAGTACTTC; CDR3aa: CASLSAYEQYF
v_gene: TRBV20-1; j_gene: TRBJ2-7; abundance: -; d_gene: TRBD1; CDR3nt: TGCAGTGCTCGGGACAGGCAATACCTCTCCTACGAGCAGTACTTC; CDR3aa: CSARDRQYLSYEQYF
v_gene: TRBV7-8; j_gene: TRBJ2-1; abundance: once; d_gene: TRBD2; CDR3nt: TGTGCCAGCAGCTTGAATCGACTAGCGGGGGGAGCCTCCTACAATGAGCAGTTCTTC; CDR3aa: CASSLNRLAGGASYNEQFF
v_gene: TRBV6-2/TRBV6-3; j_gene: TRBJ2-7; abundance: -; d_gene: TRBD1; CDR3nt: TGTGCCAGCAGACGTGACAGGGAGCAAAGCTCCTACGAGCAGTACTTC; CDR3aa: CASRRDREQSSYEQYF
v_gene: TRBV7-2; j_gene: TRBJ2-5; abundance: -; d_gene: TRBD1; CDR3nt: TGTGCCAGCAGCTTCCAAGGACAGGTGATACGGCAAGAGACCCAGTACTTC; CDR3aa: CASSFQGQVIRQETQYF
v_gene: TRBV4-2; j_gene: TRBJ2-7; abundance: -; d_gene: -; CDR3nt: TGTGCCAGCAGCCAAGATACGACAGGGCAGTACTTC; CDR3aa: CASSQDTTGQYF
v_gene: TRBV6-1; j_gene: TRBJ2-7; abundance: -; d_gene: -; CDR3nt: TGTGCCAGCAGTGAATCTGGACTGTTCTACGAGCAGTACTTC; CDR3aa: CASSESGLFYEQYF
v_gene: TRBV6-5; j_gene: TRBJ1-6; abundance: few; d_gene: -; CDR3nt: TGTGCCAGCAGTTCCCACGCTTTGGGGAATTCACCCCTCCACTTT; CDR3aa: CASSSHALGNSPLHF
v_gene: TRBV14; j_gene: TRBJ2-3; abundance: -; d_gene: -; CDR3nt: TGTGCCAGCAGCCAAGTTCGGGGGGCCATATCAGATACGCAGTATTTT; CDR3aa: CASSQVRGAISDTQYF
v_gene: TRBV27; j_gene: TRBJ2-7; abundance: -; d_gene: -; CDR3nt: TGTGCCAGCAGTTTCTCAGGGGTCGAGCAGTACTTC; CDR3aa: CASSFSGVEQYF
v_gene: TRBV4-1; j_gene: TRBJ2-7; abundance: many; d_gene: -; CDR3nt: TGCGCCAGCAGCCAAGGAGTAGGAGCAGGACAACCCGGCGAGCAGTACTTC; CDR3aa: CASSQGVGAGQPGEQYF
v_gene: TRBV5-1; j_gene: TRBJ2-3; abundance: few; d_gene: TRBD1; CDR3nt: TGCGCCAGCAGCGTCGGACAGGGGGCAGGAGATACGCAGTATTTT; CDR3aa: CASSVGQGAGDTQYF
v_gene: TRBV7-2; j_gene: TRBJ1-2; abundance: -; d_gene: -; CDR3nt: TGTGCCAGCAGCTTCGACGGCCGGGGCTACACCTTC; CDR3aa: CASSFDGRGYTF
v_gene: TRBV30; j_gene: TRBJ1-2; abundance: -; d_gene: TRBD1; CDR3nt: TGTGCCTGGAGATTCCGGGACAGGGGATTAAGCCCCTATGGCTACACCTTC; CDR3aa: CAWRFRDRGLSPYGYTF
v_gene: TRBV11-3; j_gene: TRBJ2-3; abundance: -; d_gene: -; CDR3nt: TGTGCCAGCAGCTTAGAGAGCTGGGGAAGCACAGATACGCAGTATTTT; CDR3aa: CASSLESWGSTDTQYF
v_gene: TRBV7-9; j_gene: TRBJ1-1; abundance: -; d_gene: TRBD1; CDR3nt: TGTGCCAGCAGCTTACCCCGTGGACAGGGTCCTGAAGCTTTCTTT; CDR3aa: CASSLPRGQGPEAFF
v_gene: TRBV29-1; j_gene: TRBJ2-1; abundance: -; d_gene: TRBD1; CDR3nt: TGCAGCGTGGGGACAGGGGGCTTGAATGAGCAGTTCTTC; CDR3aa: CSVGTGGLNEQFF
v_gene: TRBV7-9; j_gene: TRBJ2-5; abundance: many; d_gene: -; CDR3nt: TGTGCCAGCAGCTTCGTACAGGGCTTCCAAGAGACCCAGTACTTC; CDR3aa: CASSFVQGFQETQYF
v_gene: TRBV20-1; j_gene: TRBJ2-1; abundance: -; d_gene: TRBD1; CDR3nt: TGCAGTGCCGAACTTCAAGGACAGGGCTTTAATGAGCAGTTCTTC; CDR3aa: CSAELQGQGFNEQFF
v_gene: TRBV7-2; j_gene: TRBJ2-3; abundance: -; d_gene: TRBD2; CDR3nt: TGTGCCAGCAGCTCAGCCCCACTAGCGGGGGGTAGCACAGATACGCAGTATTTT; CDR3aa: CASSSAPLAGGSTDTQYF
v_gene: TRBV5-6; j_gene: TRBJ2-1; abundance: -; d_gene: -; CDR3nt: TGTGCCAGCAACTGGGCGGCCAACAATGAGCAGTTCTTC; CDR3aa: CASNWAANNEQFF
v_gene: TRBV20-1; j_gene: TRBJ1-2; abundance: few; d_gene: -; CDR3nt: TGCAGTGCTAGTGACGGGGACGGTGTCTATGGCTACACCTTC; CDR3aa: CSASDGDGVYGYTF
v_gene: TRBV28; j_gene: TRBJ2-7; abundance: -; d_gene: TRBD1; CDR3nt: TGTGCCAGCAGCAAAGGGGACAGGGGTTTCTACGAGCAGTACTTC; CDR3aa: CASSKGDRGFYEQYF
v_gene: TRBV5-6; j_gene: TRBJ1-6; abundance: -; d_gene: -; CDR3nt: TGTGCCAGCAGCTTACAGGGAGCAAGTCCCCTCCACTTT; CDR3aa: CASSLQGASPLHF
v_gene: TRBV4-2; j_gene: TRBJ2-1; abundance: few; d_gene: -; CDR3nt: TGTGCCAGCAGCCAAGTGGCCGACTACGACAATGAGCAGTTCTTC; CDR3aa: CASSQVADYDNEQFF
v_gene: TRBV6-2/TRBV6-3; j_gene: TRBJ1-1; abundance: -; d_gene: -; CDR3nt: TGTGCCAGCAGGACGGTGAACACTGAAGCTTTCTTT; CDR3aa: CASRTVNTEAFF
v_gene: TRBV6-1; j_gene: TRBJ2-7; abundance: -; d_gene: -; CDR3nt: TGTGCCAGCAGTGAAGACAGGCTCAGCCCCTACGAGCAGTACTTC; CDR3aa: CASSEDRLSPYEQYF